This T cell receptor beta chain stems from a study of shared T cell receptors in the human thymus. Generated by immunoSEQ multiplex PCR, the TCRdb table keeps only in-frame clones and is missing some. Here the sample spans about 730,000 clones, 80% to 90% being singletons. V was shortened by 7 bases and J by 2 bases, with 18 bases between the two germline ends. The CDR3 is 16 amino acids. CDR1 is LNHDA, CDR2 SQIVND, per germline (reference sequence). In addition, the sample was reused for a study of human thymus T cells. That source notes: The donors were infants in Finland with congenital heart defects, otherwise immunologically healthy. Thymus tissue was removed during corrective cardiac surgery. Apparent bias marked the V and J gene usage of thymic and blood repertoires. As related research reported, thymic repertoires overlapped highly among unrelated individuals.

The sequenced sample consisted of thymocytes. This rearrangement joins TRBV19 to TRBJ1-5, with D unclear. The TCR was taken from a girl less than two years old with a congenital heart defect. CDR3 sequence reads: CASNPISPGRNQPQHF. The CDR3, as DNA: TGTGCCAGTAACCCGATTTCCCCAGGTCGCAATCAGCCCCAGCATTTT. Full variable domain (remainder filled in from reference TRBV19 and TRBJ1-5): DGGITQSPKYLFRKEGQNVTLSCEQNLNHDAMYWYRQDPGQGLRLIYYSQIVNDFQKGDIAEGYSVSREKKESFPLTVTSAQKNPTAFYLCASNPISPGRNQPQHFGDGTRLSIL.